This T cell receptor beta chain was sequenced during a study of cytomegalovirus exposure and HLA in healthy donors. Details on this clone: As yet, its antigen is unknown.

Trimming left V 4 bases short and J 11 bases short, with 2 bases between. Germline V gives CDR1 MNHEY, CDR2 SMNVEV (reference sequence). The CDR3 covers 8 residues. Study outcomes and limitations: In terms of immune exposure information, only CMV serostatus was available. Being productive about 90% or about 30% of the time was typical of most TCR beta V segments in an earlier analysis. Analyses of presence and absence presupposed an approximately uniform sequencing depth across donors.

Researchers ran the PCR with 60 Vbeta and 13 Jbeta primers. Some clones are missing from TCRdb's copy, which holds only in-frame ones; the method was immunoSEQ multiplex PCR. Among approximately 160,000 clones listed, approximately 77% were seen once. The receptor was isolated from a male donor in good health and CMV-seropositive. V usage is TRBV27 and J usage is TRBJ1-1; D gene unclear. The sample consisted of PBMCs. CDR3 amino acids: CASSSAFF. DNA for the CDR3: TGTGCCAGCAGTTCGGCTTTCTTT.